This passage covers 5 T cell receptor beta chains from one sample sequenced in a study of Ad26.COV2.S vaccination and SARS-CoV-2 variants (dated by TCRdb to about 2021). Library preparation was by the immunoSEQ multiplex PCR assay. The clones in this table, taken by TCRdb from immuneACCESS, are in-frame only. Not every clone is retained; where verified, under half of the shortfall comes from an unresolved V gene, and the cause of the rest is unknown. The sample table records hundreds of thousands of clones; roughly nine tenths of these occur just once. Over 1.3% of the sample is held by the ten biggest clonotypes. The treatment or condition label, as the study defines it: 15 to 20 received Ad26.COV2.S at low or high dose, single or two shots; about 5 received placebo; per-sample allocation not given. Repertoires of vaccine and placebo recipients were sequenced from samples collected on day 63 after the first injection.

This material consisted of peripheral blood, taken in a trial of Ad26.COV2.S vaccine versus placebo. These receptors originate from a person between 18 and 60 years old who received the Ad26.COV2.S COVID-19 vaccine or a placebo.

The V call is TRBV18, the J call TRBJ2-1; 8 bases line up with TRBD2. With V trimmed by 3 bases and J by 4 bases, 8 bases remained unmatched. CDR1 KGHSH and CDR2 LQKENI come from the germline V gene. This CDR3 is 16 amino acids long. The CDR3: CASSPLGRGAYNEQFF. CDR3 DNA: TGTGCCAGCTCACCCCTAGGGCGGGGGGCTTACAATGAGCAGTTCTTC.

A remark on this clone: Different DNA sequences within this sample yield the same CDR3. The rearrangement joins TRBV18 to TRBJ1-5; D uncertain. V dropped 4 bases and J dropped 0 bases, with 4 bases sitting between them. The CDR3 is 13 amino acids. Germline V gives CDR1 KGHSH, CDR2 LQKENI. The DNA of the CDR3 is TGTGCCAGCTCACTTGATAGCAATCAGCCCCAGCATTTT. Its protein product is CASSLDSNQPQHF.

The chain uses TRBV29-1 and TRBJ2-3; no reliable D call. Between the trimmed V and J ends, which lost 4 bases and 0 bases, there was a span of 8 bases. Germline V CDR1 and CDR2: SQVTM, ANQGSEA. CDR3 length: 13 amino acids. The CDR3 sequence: CSVGRGSTDTQYF. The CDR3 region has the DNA TGCAGCGTTGGGAGAGGAAGCACAGATACGCAGTATTTT.

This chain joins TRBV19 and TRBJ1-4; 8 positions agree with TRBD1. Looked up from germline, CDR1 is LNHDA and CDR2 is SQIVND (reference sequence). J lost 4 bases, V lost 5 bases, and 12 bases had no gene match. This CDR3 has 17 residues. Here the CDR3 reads CASSGTGRRVGNEKLFF. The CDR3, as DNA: TGTGCCAGTAGTGGGACAGGTCGGAGGGTGGGTAATGAAAAACTGTTTTTT.

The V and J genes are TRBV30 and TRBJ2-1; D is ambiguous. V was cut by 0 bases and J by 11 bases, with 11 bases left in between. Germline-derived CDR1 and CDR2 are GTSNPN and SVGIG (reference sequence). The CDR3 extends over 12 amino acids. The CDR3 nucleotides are TGTGCCTGGAGTGTAGGTGGACCGCAGCAGTTCTTC. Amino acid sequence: CAWSVGGPQQFF.